This T cell receptor (beta chain) was captured in a study of blood T cell repertoires in COVID-19. The CDR3 totals 15 residues. V gave up 5 bases and J gave up 2 bases; unmatched junction bases: 5. Germline V gives CDR1 SGHTA, CDR2 FQGTGA. Sequencing was performed with immunoSEQ multiplex PCR; in TCRdb, only in-frame clones are kept and a portion is missing. Of some 200,000 clones detected, around nine tenths appear once; the ten largest clones hold around 0.77%. The TCR sequence derives from a woman aged 18-29 years who had recovered from COVID-19. The sequenced sample consisted of PBMCs or T cells enriched from blood (not recorded which). The chain joins TRBV7-3 to TRBJ2-7, with 11 bases fitting TRBD2. In nucleotides, the CDR3 is TGTGCCAGCAGCGGAAGACTAGCGGGGCCCTACGAGCAGTACTTC. Its translation is CASSGRLAGPYEQYF.